The 25 T cell receptor beta chains presented below share a single source sample, sequenced in a study of T cells expressing NK-cell markers. TCRdb re-called the 5' RACE reads, yielding one record per CDR3 amino acid sequence without DNA. Its table records 500,000 to 700,000 distinct CDR3 sequences. Sequenced input: blood T cells: a sorted CD56 or NKG2C T cell subset, CD4+ or CD8+ T cells, or bulk PBMC T cells (not recorded which). The source of these receptors is a man younger than 35 in good health.

The genes are TRBV23-1 and TRBJ1-6; TCRdb's D gene call, TRBD1, goes unchecked for lack of DNA. TRBV23-1 falls under the ORF class, with uncertain function. This CDR3 is 14 amino acids long. The CDR3 sequence is CASTLARGGSPLHF.

The chain recombines TRBV15 with TRBJ2-2; the D call of TRBD1 rests on TCRdb alone, since no DNA is present to check it. Germline values: CDR1 LNHNV, CDR2 YYDKDF (reference sequence). The CDR3 sequence is 14 residues long. The CDR3 protein is CATSSNRGGGELFF.

The chain employs TRBV4-3 and TRBJ2-1; TCRdb gives TRBD1 as the D gene, but with no DNA this cannot be confirmed. Per the germline V gene, CDR1 is LGHNA and CDR2 is YSLEER. The CDR3 spans 14 residues. The CDR3 is CASSQEWGEHEQFF.

This rearrangement joins TRBV29-1 to TRBJ2-1; as DNA is missing, the TRBD2 call by TCRdb cannot be tested. Per germline, CDR1 SQVTM and CDR2 ANQGSEA. The CDR3 has 16 amino acids. CDR3 protein: CSVATGTPFSYNEQFF.

This chain connects TRBV7-9 to TRBJ2-7. CDR1 SEHNR and CDR2 FQNEAQ come from the germline V gene (reference sequence). This CDR3 region has 14 residues. The chain's CDR3 is CASSQYNGAYEQYF. Filled out from reference TRBV7-9 and TRBJ2-7, the complete variable domain reads DTGVSQNPRHKITKRGQNVTFRCDPISEHNRLYWYRQTLGQGPEFLTYFQNEAQLEKSRLLSDRFSAERPKGSFSTLEIQRTEQGDSAMYLCASSQYNGAYEQYFGPGTRLTVT.

The chain joins TRBV9 to TRBJ2-3; TCRdb's D call of TRBD2 is untestable without DNA. The germline V gene has CDR1 SGDLS and CDR2 YYNGEE. CDR3 length equals 15 residues. This CDR3 reads CAGSAEAGGVNTQYF.

The gene calls are TRBV29-1 and TRBJ1-4. This CDR3 region has 13 residues. Per germline, CDR1 SQVTM and CDR2 ANQGSEA. CDR3 sequence: CSVVVRSNEKLFF.

The rearrangement links TRBV6-5 to TRBJ1-5; the D call of TRBD1 rests on TCRdb alone, since no DNA is present to check it. The CDR3 is made up of 17 amino acids. Germline V gene lookup returns CDR1 MNHEY and CDR2 SVGAGI. This CDR3 is CASSYSMTVIIRQPQHF.

J is TRBJ2-3 and V is TRBV12-3 or TRBV12-4; the TCRdb D gene call, TRBD1, has no DNA to confirm it. This CDR3 contains 15 residues. This CDR3 is CASSFGTGGGDTQYF.

The chain carries TRBV5-1 and TRBJ2-2; the TCRdb D gene call, TRBD1, has no DNA to confirm it. In germline, CDR1 is SGHRS, CDR2 YFSETQ. CDR3 length equals 16 residues. CDR3 protein: CASSPLGAGPAGELFF.

This sequence joins TRBV29-1 and TRBJ2-5; TCRdb picks TRBD1, but there is no DNA to check that call. CDR1 is SQVTM and CDR2 is ANQGSEA in the germline V gene. There are 13 residues in the CDR3. The CDR3: CSAPITGAETQYF.

CDR3 sequence reads: CASSLETVYGEAFF. The V gene is TRBV5-1, the J gene TRBJ1-1; TCRdb picks TRBD1, but there is no DNA to check that call. The CDR3 consists of 14 residues. Germline V lookup: CDR1 SGHRS, CDR2 YFSETQ.

The chain uses TRBV29-1 and TRBJ2-1; without DNA, the TCRdb call of TRBD2 cannot be checked. Per germline, CDR1 SQVTM and CDR2 ANQGSEA. The CDR3 is 14 amino acids. CDR3 amino acids: CSVQLAGVRNEQFF.

This rearrangement joins TRBV5-5 to TRBJ1-5; the D gene TCRdb calls, TRBD1, cannot be checked with no DNA. Germline-derived CDR1 and CDR2 are SGHKS and YYEKEE (reference sequence). The CDR3 length is 13 residues. The CDR3 sequence is CASSPVGGGPQHF.

The chain couples TRBV5-6 to TRBJ2-5; the D gene TCRdb calls, TRBD1, cannot be checked with no DNA. The V gene's germline CDR1 is SGHDT and CDR2 YYEEEE. The CDR3 totals 18 residues. This CDR3 reads CASTQRGRRTFYQETQYF.

V and J are TRBV7-8 and TRBJ1-2. Germline V CDR1 and CDR2: SGHVS, FQNEAQ. This CDR3 spans 14 amino acids. The CDR3: CASGEGRTNYGYTF.

J is TRBJ1-3 and V is TRBV18. This CDR3 region has 14 residues. Germline assignment: CDR1 KGHSH and CDR2 LQKENI. CDR3 residues: CASSRDRAGDTIYF.

V gene TRBV20-1 combines with J gene TRBJ2-7; without DNA, the TCRdb call of TRBD2 cannot be checked. Germline CDR1 reads DFQATT; CDR2 reads SNEGSKA (reference sequence). This CDR3 comprises 14 residues. CDR3 sequence reads: CSARDSGDAYEQYF.

The CDR3 reads CSAVLAGAETQYF. The V and J genes are TRBV29-1 and TRBJ2-5; the D call from TCRdb, TRBD2, cannot be confirmed without DNA. Germline CDR1 SQVTM, CDR2 ANQGSEA. The CDR3 covers 13 residues. Full variable domain (remainder filled in from reference TRBV29-1 and TRBJ2-5): SAVISQKPSRDICQRGTSLTIQCQVDSQVTMMFWYRQQPGQSLTLIATANQGSEATYESGFVIDKFPISRPNLTFSTLTVSNMSPEDSSIYLCSAVLAGAETQYFGPGTRLLVL.

CDR3 sequence reads: CASSPDPSTDTQYF. The rearrangement links TRBV7-3 to TRBJ2-3. This CDR3 is built from 14 residues. Per the germline V gene, CDR1 is SGHTA and CDR2 is FQGTGA.

The V gene is TRBV12-3 or TRBV12-4, the J gene TRBJ2-2; the TRBD1 assignment by TCRdb is unverifiable without DNA. The CDR3 sequence is 18 residues long. CDR3 region: CASSLRFILGPNTGELFF.

The CDR3: CASVGRLYNEQFF. V usage is TRBV5-1 and J usage is TRBJ2-1. The CDR3 spans 13 residues. Per germline, CDR1 SGHRS and CDR2 YFSETQ.

This rearrangement joins TRBV7-9 to TRBJ2-3. CDR1 is SEHNR, CDR2 FQNEAQ, per germline (reference sequence). The CDR3 loop spans 14 amino acids. CDR3 amino acids: CASSQAIAADTQYF.

The rearrangement joins TRBV12-3 or TRBV12-4 to TRBJ1-2; TCRdb's D gene call, TRBD1, goes unchecked for lack of DNA. The length of the CDR3 is 12 residues. CDR3 protein: CASRENRDGYTF.

This sequence joins TRBV29-1 and TRBJ2-3. The CDR3 loop spans 14 amino acids. Germline lookup yields CDR1 SQVTM and CDR2 ANQGSEA. CDR3 residues: CSVGRLLHTDTQYF.